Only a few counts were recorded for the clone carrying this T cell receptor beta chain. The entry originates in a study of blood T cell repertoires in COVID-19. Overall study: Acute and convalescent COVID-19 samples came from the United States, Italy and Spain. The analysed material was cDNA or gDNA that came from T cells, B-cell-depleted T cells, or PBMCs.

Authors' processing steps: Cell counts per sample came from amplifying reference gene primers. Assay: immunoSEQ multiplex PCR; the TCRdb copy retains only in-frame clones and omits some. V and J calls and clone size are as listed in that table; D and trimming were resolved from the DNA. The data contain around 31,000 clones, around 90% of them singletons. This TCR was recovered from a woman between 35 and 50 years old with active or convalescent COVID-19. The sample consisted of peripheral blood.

The CDR3 DNA reads as TGTGCCAGCAGCGCCTGGCGGGAGGCCGACAATGAGCAGTTCTTC. This sequence encodes CASSAWREADNEQFF. The chain has TRBV7-9 and TRBJ2-1; 8 positions agree with TRBD2. V dropped 5 bases and J dropped 5; count of bases not matched to a gene: 8. Per germline, CDR1 SEHNR and CDR2 FQNEAQ (reference sequence). This CDR3 region has 15 residues.